This T cell receptor beta chain is drawn from a study of cytomegalovirus exposure and HLA in healthy donors. PCR involved 60 Vbeta and 13 Jbeta primers. Assay: immunoSEQ multiplex PCR; the TCRdb copy retains only in-frame clones and omits some. The sample records under 200,000 clones, more than 70% being singletons. Material for sequencing was PBMCs. This clonotype was sampled from a boy younger than 10 in good health and CMV-seronegative.

Here the CDR3 reads CSVDRGQQNTEAFF. The CDR3 DNA reads TGCAGCGTTGACAGGGGACAGCAGAACACTGAAGCTTTCTTT. This chain uses TRBV29-1 with TRBJ1-1; the match to TRBD1 covers 7 bases. Germline V gene lookup returns CDR1 SQVTM and CDR2 ANQGSEA. CDR3 length equals 14 residues. The V gene end was trimmed by 3 bases and the J gene end by 1 base; junction bases not matched to a gene: 5.